The T cell receptor beta chain described here comes from a study of T-cell reconstitution after alpha-beta-depleted transplantation in children. With 7 bases clipped from V and 0 bases from J, the junction kept 9 bases outside the gene matches. Per the germline V gene, CDR1 is SQVTM and CDR2 is ANQGSEA. The length of the CDR3 is 14 residues. This clonotype was seen ten or more times. Using unique molecular identifiers, the investigators prepared the TCRbeta library. TCRdb reprocessed the PCR reads via MiXCR and lists one record per CDR3 protein. The sample lists about 480,000 distinct CDR3 sequences, under 15% occurring once.

The chain uses TRBV29-1 and TRBJ2-7; 7 bases are a match to TRBD1. This TCR derives from a human donor who donated a stem cell graft to a child with combined immunodeficiency. The source was PBMCs from the stem cell graft donor, collected from the stem cell graft. CDR3 sequence reads: CSALGQRSSYEQYF. CDR3 DNA sequence: TGCAGCGCCCTGGGACAGAGGAGCTCCTACGAGCAGTACTTC.